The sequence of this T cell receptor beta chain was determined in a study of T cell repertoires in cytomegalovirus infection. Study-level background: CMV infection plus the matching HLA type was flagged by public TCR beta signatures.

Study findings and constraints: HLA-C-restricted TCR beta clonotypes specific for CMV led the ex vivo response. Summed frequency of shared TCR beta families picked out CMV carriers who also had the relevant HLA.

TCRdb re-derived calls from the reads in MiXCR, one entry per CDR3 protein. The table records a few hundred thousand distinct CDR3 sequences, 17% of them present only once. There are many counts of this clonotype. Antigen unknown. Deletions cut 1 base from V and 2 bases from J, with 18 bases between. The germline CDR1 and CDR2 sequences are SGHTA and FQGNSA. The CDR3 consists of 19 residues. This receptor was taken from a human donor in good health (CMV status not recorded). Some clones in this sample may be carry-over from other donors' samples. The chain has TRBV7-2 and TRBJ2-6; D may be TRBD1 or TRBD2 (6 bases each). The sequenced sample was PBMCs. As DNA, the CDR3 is TGTGCCAGCAGCTTAGTTGACGTCGGGGGCCCAACTGGGGCCAACGTCCTGACTTTC. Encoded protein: CASSLVDVGGPTGANVLTF.